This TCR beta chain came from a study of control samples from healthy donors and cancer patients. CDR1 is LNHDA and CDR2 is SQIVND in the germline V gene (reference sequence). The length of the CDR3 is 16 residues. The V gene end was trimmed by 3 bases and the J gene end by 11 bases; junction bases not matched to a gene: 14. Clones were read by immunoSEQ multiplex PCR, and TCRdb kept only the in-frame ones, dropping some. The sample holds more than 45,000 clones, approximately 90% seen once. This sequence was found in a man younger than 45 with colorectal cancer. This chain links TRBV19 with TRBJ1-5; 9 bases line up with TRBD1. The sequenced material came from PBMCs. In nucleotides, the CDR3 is TGTGCCAGTAGTATCCCCGGGACAGGGTCGCTTGGGACCCAGCATTTT. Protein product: CASSIPGTGSLGTQHF. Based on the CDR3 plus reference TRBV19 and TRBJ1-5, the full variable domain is DGGITQSPKYLFRKEGQNVTLSCEQNLNHDAMYWYRQDPGQGLRLIYYSQIVNDFQKGDIAEGYSVSREKKESFPLTVTSAQKNPTAFYLCASSIPGTGSLGTQHFGDGTRLSIL.